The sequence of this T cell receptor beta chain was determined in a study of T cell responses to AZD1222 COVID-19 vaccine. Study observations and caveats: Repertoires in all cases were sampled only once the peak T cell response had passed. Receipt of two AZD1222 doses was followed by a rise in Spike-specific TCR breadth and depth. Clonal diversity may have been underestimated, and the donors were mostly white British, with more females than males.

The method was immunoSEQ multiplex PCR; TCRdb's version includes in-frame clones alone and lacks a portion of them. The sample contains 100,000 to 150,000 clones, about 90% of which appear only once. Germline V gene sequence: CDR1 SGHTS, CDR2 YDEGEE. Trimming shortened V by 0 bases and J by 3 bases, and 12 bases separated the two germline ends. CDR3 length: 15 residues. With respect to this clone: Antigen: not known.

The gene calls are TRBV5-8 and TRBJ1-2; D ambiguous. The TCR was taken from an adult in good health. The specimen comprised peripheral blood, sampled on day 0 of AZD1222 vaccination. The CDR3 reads CASSLERVSDYGYTF. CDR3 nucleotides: TGTGCCAGCAGCTTGGAACGGGTCAGCGACTATGGCTACACCTTC.